One and the same sample provided the 24 T cell receptor beta chains below, sequenced in a study of neurological immune-mediated disorders. MiXCR, applied by TCRdb to the 5' RACE reads, yields one record per CDR3 protein. The table shows around 65,000 distinct CDR3 sequences, with over 4% occurring only once. Source material: PBMCs. These receptors originate from a human donor with multiple sclerosis. The donor label of this sample is uncertain.

This clonotype has at least ten counts. As DNA, the CDR3 is TGCGCCAGCAGCTTGAGGGGCATGGGCGAGCAGTACTTC. This encodes CASSLRGMGEQYF. The V gene is TRBV5-1, the J gene TRBJ2-7; maybe TRBD1 (5 bases). The CDR3 length is 13 residues. Germline CDR1 SGHRS, CDR2 YFSETQ. With 1 base removed from V and 6 bases from J, the gap between germline ends came to 11 bases.

This clonotype was observed many times. The V and J genes are TRBV3-1 and TRBJ1-6, with a possible D match to TRBD1 (6 bases). Trimming pared 3 bases from V and 15 bases from J, leaving 15 bases between. The germline V gene has CDR1 LGHDT and CDR2 YNNKEL (reference sequence). This CDR3 is 13 amino acids long. The CDR3 coding sequence is TGTGCCAGCAGCCATCCCCAAGGGGACATCCTCCACTTT. Its protein product is CASSHPQGDILHF.

This clonotype was counted ten times or more. The chain has TRBV5-1 and TRBJ2-2; D not certain. CDR3 size: 12 residues. Germline loops: CDR1 SGHRS, CDR2 YFSETQ. The germline V and J ends were trimmed by 4 bases and 7 bases, with 8 bases remaining between them. The CDR3 DNA is TGCGCCAGCAGCCCGGGTCGCGGGGAGCTGTTTTTT. Its translation: CASSPGRGELFF.

This clonotype was seen at least ten times. The V gene is TRBV20-1, the J gene TRBJ2-5; TRBD2 matches 8 bases. Germline values: CDR1 DFQATT, CDR2 SNEGSKA (reference sequence). V lost 5 bases to trimming and J lost 5 bases; unmatched junction nucleotides: 4. This CDR3 region has 12 residues. For the CDR3, the DNA is TGCAGTGCTTCTCCGGGGGGGGAGACCCAGTACTTC. Its protein is CSASPGGETQYF.

This clonotype occurred many times. The DNA for the CDR3 is TGTGCCAGCGGTTGGTACGAGCAGTACTTC. Encoded protein: CASGWYEQYF. The chain links TRBV6-5 to TRBJ2-7; D remains ambiguous. CDR1 and CDR2 from the germline V gene are MNHEY and SVGAGI. Trimming cost V 8 bases and J 4 bases, with 6 bases left between them. This CDR3 spans 10 amino acids.

The chain is built from TRBV19 and TRBJ2-2; D gene ambiguous. Germline V CDR1 and CDR2: LNHDA, SQIVND (reference sequence). Trimming removed 4 bases from V and 0 bases from J, with 12 bases in between. This CDR3 spans 16 amino acids. CDR3 sequence: CASSSLHSTNTGELFF. The CDR3 bases are TGTGCCAGTAGTAGCCTGCACAGCACGAACACCGGGGAGCTGTTTTTT.

In this sample, this clonotype turned up many times. This rearrangement joins TRBV5-1 to TRBJ2-3; weak D call: TRBD1 (5 bases). Germline V gives CDR1 SGHRS, CDR2 YFSETQ. The ends were cut back, 4 bases at V and 2 bases at J, with 14 bases in the middle. There are 15 residues in the CDR3. The CDR3 reads CASSPARRATDTQYF. DNA of the CDR3: TGCGCCAGCAGCCCCGCCCGCAGGGCCACAGATACGCAGTATTTT.

This clonotype showed up just a few times. The V call is TRBV12-5, the J call TRBJ1-2; D perhaps matches TRBD1 (5 bases). Germline CDR1 is LGHNT and CDR2 is FRNRAP. Trimming took off 7 bases at V and 4 bases at J, with 22 bases between the two ends. The length of the CDR3 is 16 residues. In nucleotides, the CDR3 is TGTGCTAGTGCGCAAACAGAGGGGCTGCTTAGCTATGGCTACACCTTC. This gives the protein CASAQTEGLLSYGYTF.

This sequence joins TRBV29-1 and TRBJ2-1; D uncertain. The V gene lost 8 bases and the J gene lost 6 bases, with 11 bases spanning the gap. The V gene's germline CDR1 is SQVTM and CDR2 ANQGSEA. The CDR3 is made up of 11 amino acids. CDR3 DNA: TGCAGCCCCTCTGACGGCAATGAGCAGTTCTTC. Its translation: CSPSDGNEQFF.

In this sample, this clonotype turned up many times. The chain employs TRBV5-1 and TRBJ1-1, with D unresolved. The length of the CDR3 is 13 residues. Trimming removed 6 bases at V and 1 base at J, with 10 bases between. CDR1 SGHRS and CDR2 YFSETQ come from the germline V gene. The CDR3 bases are TGCGCCAGCATGGCATCCGGGAACACTGAAGCTTTCTTT. Its protein product is CASMASGNTEAFF.

This clonotype came up many times. This chain connects TRBV11-2 to TRBJ2-1; either TRBD1 or TRBD2 may fit D (6 bases each). The germline V gene encodes CDR1 SGHAT and CDR2 FQNNGV. This CDR3 is 15 amino acids long. Between the trimmed V and J ends, which lost 1 base and 6 bases, there was a span of 13 bases. CDR3 in DNA: TGTGCCAGCAGCTTAGTTAGGGGGGCAAGCAATGAGCAGTTCTTC. This encodes CASSLVRGASNEQFF.

This clonotype was observed many times. V usage is TRBV20-1 and J usage is TRBJ1-3; D gene uncertain. CDR3 size: 15 residues. The V end lost 2 bases, the J end lost 1 base, and 12 bases lay between the germline ends. CDR1 is DFQATT and CDR2 is SNEGSKA in the germline V gene (reference sequence). The CDR3 sequence is CSARKRRGSGNTIYF. The CDR3 DNA reads as TGCAGTGCTAGAAAGAGACGAGGGTCTGGAAACACCATATATTTT.

This clonotype was detected only once. A much larger clone lies a single base off, so this may be a read error. This chain links TRBV10-1 with TRBJ1-1; D not resolved. Looked up from germline, CDR1 is WNHNN and CDR2 is SYGVQD (reference sequence). Trimming took off 0 bases at V and 5 bases at J, with 13 bases between the two ends. The CDR3 extends over 15 amino acids. The CDR3 loop reads CASSESVGFRTEAFF. The CDR3 bases are TGCGCCAGCAGTGAGTCGGTGGGTTTCAGGACTGAAGCTTTCTTT.

This clonotype was observed many times. V is TRBV20-1 and J is TRBJ2-3, with 10 bases lining up with TRBD2. The CDR3 totals 18 residues. CDR1 DFQATT and CDR2 SNEGSKA come from the germline V gene (reference sequence). V was clipped by 1 base and J by 1 base; unmatched bases: 11. DNA for the CDR3: TGCAGTGCTAGAGCGCCTAGCGGGGGAGTCGCCGGCACAGATACGCAGTATTTT. This gives the protein CSARAPSGGVAGTDTQYF.

This clonotype showed up many times. The CDR3 region is CASSFGRGANNQPQHF. The CDR3 nucleotides read TGTGCCAGCAGTTTTGGGAGGGGGGCTAACAATCAGCCCCAGCATTTT. J is TRBJ1-5 and V is TRBV12-3 or TRBV12-4, with a possible D match to TRBD1 (6 bases). The length of the CDR3 is 16 residues. V was shortened by 3 bases and J by 3 bases, with 15 bases between the two germline ends.

This clonotype was recorded at least ten times. The chain has TRBV7-2 and TRBJ1-5, with D unresolved. The CDR3 runs to 15 residues. Trimming removed 2 bases from V and 6 bases from J, with 14 bases in between. In germline, CDR1 is SGHTA, CDR2 FQGNSA. CDR3 sequence reads: CASSLRPGGGQPQHF. The CDR3 DNA sequence: TGTGCCAGCAGCTTAAGACCAGGCGGAGGTCAGCCCCAGCATTTT.

In this sample, this clonotype turned up many times. The chain recombines TRBV10-3 with TRBJ1-6; D remains unclear. Germline loops: CDR1 ENHRY, CDR2 SYGVKD. V shed 3 bases and J shed 6 bases, with 9 bases lying between them. This CDR3 has 14 residues. CDR3 in DNA: TGTGCCATCAGTGATGGGGTTCTTAATTCACCCCTCCACTTT. Protein sequence: CAISDGVLNSPLHF.

The sample holds many counts of this clonotype. The V and J genes are TRBV12-3 or TRBV12-4 and TRBJ1-5; TRBD1 is a possible D gene (6 bases). V was shortened by 4 bases and J by 7 bases, with 20 bases between the two germline ends. The CDR3 runs 16 residues. CDR3 sequence: CASSSGEGVLRQPQHF. The CDR3 DNA follows: TGTGCCAGCAGTTCAGGGGAGGGAGTGTTAAGGCAGCCCCAGCATTTT.

Ten or more counts support this clonotype. The chain uses TRBV12-3 or TRBV12-4 and TRBJ1-1; 7 nucleotides align to TRBD1. This CDR3 region has 14 residues. V gave up 6 bases and J gave up 1 base; unmatched junction bases: 5. The CDR3 bases are TGTGCCAGCAGCCTCTCAGGGGGGAACACTGAAGCTTTCTTT. Residues: CASSLSGGNTEAFF.

This clonotype was recorded many times. V is TRBV2 and J is TRBJ2-1; 14 nucleotides agree with TRBD2. V shed 7 bases and J 7 bases; nucleotides not matched to a gene: 3. This CDR3 contains 14 residues. CDR1 SNHLY and CDR2 FYNNEI come from the germline V gene. The CDR3 protein is CASIRTSGGNEQFF. CDR3 sequence (DNA): TGTGCCAGCATTAGGACTAGCGGGGGGAATGAGCAGTTCTTC.

This clonotype was seen ten or more times. V is TRBV12-3 or TRBV12-4 and J is TRBJ2-1, with 9 bases lining up with TRBD2. V lost 1 base and J lost 6; bases outside the gene matches: 7. This CDR3 is 16 amino acids long. CDR3 region: CASSLVRGGDSNEQFF. CDR3 nucleotide sequence: TGTGCCAGCAGTTTAGTACGCGGGGGGGACTCCAATGAGCAGTTCTTC.

The table lists this clonotype with many counts. CDR3 in amino acids: CASSSLYNEQFF. The CDR3 bases are TGCGCCAGCAGCTCACTCTACAATGAGCAGTTCTTC. This chain uses TRBV5-1 with TRBJ2-1; D gene ambiguous. This CDR3 comprises 12 residues. Per germline, CDR1 SGHRS and CDR2 YFSETQ. Trimming took 3 bases from V and 3 from J, leaving 4 bases between them.

This clonotype was found many times. This rearrangement joins TRBV11-3 to TRBJ1-1; D is uncertain. The CDR3 spans 13 residues. Trimming cost V 5 bases and J 1 base, with 8 bases left between them. Germline values: CDR1 SGHNT, CDR2 YENEEA. CDR3 in DNA: TGTGCCAGCAGCCGACGATGGAACACTGAAGCTTTCTTT. It encodes CASSRRWNTEAFF.

This clonotype was observed many times. The CDR3 here is CASSPHSGGMNEQFF. The CDR3 nucleotides read TGTGCCAGCAGCCCCCACAGCGGGGGGATGAATGAGCAGTTCTTC. The V call is TRBV7-2, the J call TRBJ2-1; 9 bases are shared with TRBD2. The V segment lost 5 bases and the J segment 7 bases; nucleotides outside the gene matches: 9. The length of the CDR3 is 15 residues. The germline V gene has CDR1 SGHTA and CDR2 FQGNSA.